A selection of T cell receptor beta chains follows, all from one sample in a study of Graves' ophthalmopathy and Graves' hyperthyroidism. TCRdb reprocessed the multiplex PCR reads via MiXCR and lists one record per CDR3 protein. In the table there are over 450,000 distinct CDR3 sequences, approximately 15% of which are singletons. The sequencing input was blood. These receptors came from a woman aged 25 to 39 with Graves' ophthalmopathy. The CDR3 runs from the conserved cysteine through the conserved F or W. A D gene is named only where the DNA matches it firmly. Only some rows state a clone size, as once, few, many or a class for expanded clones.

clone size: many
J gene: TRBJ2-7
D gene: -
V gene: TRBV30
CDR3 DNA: TGTGCCTGGAGTGGTTCGGGCGGCTACGAGCAGTACTTC
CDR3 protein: CAWSGSGGYEQYF

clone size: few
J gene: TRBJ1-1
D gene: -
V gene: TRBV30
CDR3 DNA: TGTGCCTGGAACGGACTTACGAACGGTGAAGCTTTCTTT
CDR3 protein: CAWNGLTNGEAFF

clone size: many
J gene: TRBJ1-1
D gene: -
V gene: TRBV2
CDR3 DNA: TGTGCCAGCACTTGGAACACTGAAGCTTTCTTT
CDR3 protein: CASTWNTEAFF

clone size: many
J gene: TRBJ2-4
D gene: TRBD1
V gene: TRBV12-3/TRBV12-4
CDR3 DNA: TGTGCCAGCAGCGCAGGGGGTGATGGGAGAAACATTCAGTACTTC
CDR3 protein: CASSAGGDGRNIQYF

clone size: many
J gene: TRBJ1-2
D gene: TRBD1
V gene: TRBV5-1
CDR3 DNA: TGCGCCAGCAGCGATACAGGGGGCGGCTATGGCTACACCTTC
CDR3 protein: CASSDTGGGYGYTF

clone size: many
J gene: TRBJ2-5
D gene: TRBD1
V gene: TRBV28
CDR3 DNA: TGTGCCAGCACCCAGTACAGGGGCCAAGAGACCCAGTACTTC
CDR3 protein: CASTQYRGQETQYF

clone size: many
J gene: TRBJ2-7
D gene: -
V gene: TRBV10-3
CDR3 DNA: TGTGCCACCGGTAGGACAGCCGAGCAGTACTTC
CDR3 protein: CATGRTAEQYF

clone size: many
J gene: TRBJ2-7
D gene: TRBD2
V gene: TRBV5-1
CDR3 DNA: TGCGCCAGCAGCACCGGACTAGCGGGAGGAGGGGAGCAGTACTTC
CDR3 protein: CASSTGLAGGGEQYF

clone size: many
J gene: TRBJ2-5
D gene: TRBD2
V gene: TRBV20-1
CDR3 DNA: TGCAGTGCCGGGGCTAGCGGGACATATAAAGAGACCCAGTACTTC
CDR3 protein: CSAGASGTYKETQYF

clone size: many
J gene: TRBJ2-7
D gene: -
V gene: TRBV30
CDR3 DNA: TGTGCCTGGAGTACGCACGGGCAGGGGACTATTTACGAGCAGTACTTC
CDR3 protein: CAWSTHGQGTIYEQYF

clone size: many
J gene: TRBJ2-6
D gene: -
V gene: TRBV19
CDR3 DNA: TGTGCCAGTAGTAGAGGGGGGGCCAACGTCCTGACTTTC
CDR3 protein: CASSRGGANVLTF

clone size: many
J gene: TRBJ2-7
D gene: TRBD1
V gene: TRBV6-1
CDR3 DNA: TGTGCCACTTCGGGACAGGGGTACTACGAGCAGTACTTC
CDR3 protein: CATSGQGYYEQYF

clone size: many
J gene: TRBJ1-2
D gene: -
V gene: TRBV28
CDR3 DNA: TGTGCCAGCCGGTCAAAGGGGCGAGGCTACACCTTC
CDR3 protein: CASRSKGRGYTF

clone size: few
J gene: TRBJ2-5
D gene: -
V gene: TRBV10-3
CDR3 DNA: TGTGCCGTGGGGGTGAGGGTAGTTGGAGAGACCCAGTACTTC
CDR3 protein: CAVGVRVVGETQYF

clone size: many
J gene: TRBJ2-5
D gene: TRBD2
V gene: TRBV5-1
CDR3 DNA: TGCGCCAGCAGCTCATTAGCGGGAGGAGAAGAGACCCAGTACTTC
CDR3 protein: CASSSLAGGEETQYF

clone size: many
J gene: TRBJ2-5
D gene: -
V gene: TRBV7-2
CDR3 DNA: TGTGCCAGCAGCTTAGACGGCAGGGTGGAGACCCAGTACTTC
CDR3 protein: CASSLDGRVETQYF

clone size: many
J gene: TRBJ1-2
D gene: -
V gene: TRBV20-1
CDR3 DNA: TGCAGTGCGGAAGGACAGAGCTATGGCTACACCTTC
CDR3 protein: CSAEGQSYGYTF

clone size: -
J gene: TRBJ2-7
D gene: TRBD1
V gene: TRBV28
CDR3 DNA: TGTGCCAGCAGACCGGGACAGGCAGTATATTACGAGCAGTACTTC
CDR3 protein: CASRPGQAVYYEQYF

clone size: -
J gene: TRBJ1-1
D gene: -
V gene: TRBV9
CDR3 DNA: TGTGCCAGCAGCGCGGGACCATGGCGGGACACTGAAGCTTTCTTT
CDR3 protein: CASSAGPWRDTEAFF

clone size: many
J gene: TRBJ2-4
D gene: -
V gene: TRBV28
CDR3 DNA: TGTGCCAGCAGTTTAAGAGGGTTGGGAAACATTAAGTACTTC
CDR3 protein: CASSLRGLGNIKYF

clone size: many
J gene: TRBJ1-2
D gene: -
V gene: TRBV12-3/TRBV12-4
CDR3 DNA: TGTGCCTATTCTCTCGAGGGAGGGAACTATCTCTTACATGGCTACACCTTC
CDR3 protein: CAYSLEGGNYLLHGYTF

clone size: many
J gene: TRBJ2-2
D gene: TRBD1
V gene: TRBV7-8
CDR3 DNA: TGTGCCAGCAGCTCAAACCGACAGGGGGCGGGGAACACCGGGGAGCTGTTTTTT
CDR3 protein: CASSSNRQGAGNTGELFF

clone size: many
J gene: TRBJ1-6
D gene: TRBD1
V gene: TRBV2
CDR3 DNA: TGTGCCAGCAGACAGGGGATTGGATCACCCCTCCACTTT
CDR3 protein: CASRQGIGSPLHF

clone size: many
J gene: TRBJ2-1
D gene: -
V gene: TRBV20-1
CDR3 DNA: TGCAGTGCTAGGCTTGGGGAAAGCTCCTACAATGAGCAGTTCTTC
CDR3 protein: CSARLGESSYNEQFF

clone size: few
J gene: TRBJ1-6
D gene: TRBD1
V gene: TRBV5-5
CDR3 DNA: TGTGCCAGCAGCTTGTATCGACAGGGTAATTCACCCCTCCACTTT
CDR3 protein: CASSLYRQGNSPLHF

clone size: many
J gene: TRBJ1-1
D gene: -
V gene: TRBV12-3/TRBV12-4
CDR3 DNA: TGTGCCAGCAGTTTAGCGCCCCGCGGTCTGGTCGGCACTGAAGCTTTCTTT
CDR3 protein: CASSLAPRGLVGTEAFF

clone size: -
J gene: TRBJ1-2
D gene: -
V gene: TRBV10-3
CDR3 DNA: TGTGCCATCAGTGAGTCCGGTGGACCCCACTATGGCTACACCTTC
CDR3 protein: CAISESGGPHYGYTF

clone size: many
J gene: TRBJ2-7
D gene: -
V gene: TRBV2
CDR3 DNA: TGTGCCAGCAGTCGTGCAGGGGTCCACGAGCAGTACTTC
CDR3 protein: CASSRAGVHEQYF

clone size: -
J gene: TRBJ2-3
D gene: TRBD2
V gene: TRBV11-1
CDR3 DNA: TGTGCCAGCAGCTTAGGGGTGGGAGCGGGGGGTACCACAGATACGCAGTATTTT
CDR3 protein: CASSLGVGAGGTTDTQYF

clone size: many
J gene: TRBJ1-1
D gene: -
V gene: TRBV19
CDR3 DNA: TGTGCCAGTAGTATTACTGGGTCAGGAGCTTTCTTT
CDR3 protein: CASSITGSGAFF

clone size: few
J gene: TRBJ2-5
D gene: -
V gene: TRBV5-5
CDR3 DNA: TGTGCCAGCAGCCTCCGGTCCATCCAAGAGACCCAGTACTTC
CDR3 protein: CASSLRSIQETQYF

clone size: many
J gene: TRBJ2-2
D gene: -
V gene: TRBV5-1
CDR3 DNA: TGCGCCAGCAGCCACAGGGTTAGAAACGGGGAGCTGTTTTTT
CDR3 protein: CASSHRVRNGELFF

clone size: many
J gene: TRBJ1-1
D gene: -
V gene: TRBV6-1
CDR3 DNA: TGTGCCAGCAGTGTTCACGGGACTGAGACTGAAGCTTTCTTT
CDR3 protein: CASSVHGTETEAFF

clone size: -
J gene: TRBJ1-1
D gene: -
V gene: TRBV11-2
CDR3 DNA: TGTGCCAGCAGCTTAGGTTATGCACGGACTAACCACTCGCCCTTTGAAGCTTTCTTT
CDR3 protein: CASSLGYARTNHSPFEAFF

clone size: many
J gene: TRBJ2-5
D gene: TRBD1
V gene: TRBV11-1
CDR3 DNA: TGTGCCAGCAGCTTCGCGAGGGGACAGGGCCAAGAGACCCAGTACTTC
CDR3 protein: CASSFARGQGQETQYF